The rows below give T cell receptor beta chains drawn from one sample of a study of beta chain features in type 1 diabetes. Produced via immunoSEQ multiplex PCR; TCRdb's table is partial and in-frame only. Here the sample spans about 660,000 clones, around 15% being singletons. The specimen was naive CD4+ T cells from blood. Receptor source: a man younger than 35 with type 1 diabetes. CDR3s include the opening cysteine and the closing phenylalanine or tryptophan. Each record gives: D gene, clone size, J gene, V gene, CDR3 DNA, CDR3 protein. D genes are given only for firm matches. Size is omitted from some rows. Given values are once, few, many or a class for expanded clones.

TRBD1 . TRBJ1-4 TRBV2 TGTGCCAGCGAAAGGCGCCAGGGGGCGATTGGGGGAACTAATGAAAAACTGTTTTTT CASERRQGAIGGTNEKLFF
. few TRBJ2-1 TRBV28 TGTGCCAGCAGTTTAGGGGGGTCCTACAATGAGCAGTTCTTC CASSLGGSYNEQFF
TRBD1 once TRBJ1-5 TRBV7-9 TGTGCCAGCAGCCCGGGACAGGGTTTCAATCAGCCCCAGCATTTT CASSPGQGFNQPQHF
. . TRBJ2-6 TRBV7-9 TGTGCCAGCAGCTTAGGGCAGATAGTCTCTGGGGCCAACGTCCTGACTTTC CASSLGQIVSGANVLTF
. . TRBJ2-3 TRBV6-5 TGTGCCAGCACGACTCCGCCGGGGAGGCAGTATTTT CASTTPPGRQYF
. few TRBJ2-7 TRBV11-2 TGTGCCAGCACCGTCGTATCCGCCGGCTACGAGCAGTACTTC CASTVVSAGYEQYF
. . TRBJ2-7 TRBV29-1 TGCAGCGACAGACCGGGCCGCAACTCCTACGAGCAGTACTTC CSDRPGRNSYEQYF
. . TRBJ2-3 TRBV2 TGTGCCAGCAGTTTAAGCGGCACAGATACGCAGTATTTT CASSLSGTDTQYF
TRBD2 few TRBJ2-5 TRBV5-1 TGCGCCAGCAGCACAGCCGGGACTAGACCATCAGAGACCCAGTACTTC CASSTAGTRPSETQYF
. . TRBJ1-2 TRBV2 TGTGCCAGCAGTCCGGGGGGGCAGAAGTATGGCTACACCTTC CASSPGGQKYGYTF
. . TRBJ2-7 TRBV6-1 TGTGCCAGCAGTGGGAGACAGTTGGTAGAGCAGTACTTC CASSGRQLVEQYF
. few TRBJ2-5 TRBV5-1 TGCGCCAGCTCGATTGCGGAGACCCAGTACTTC CASSIAETQYF
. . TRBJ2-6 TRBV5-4 TGTGCCAGCAGCGTACCGGGACGGAGCCCATCTGGGGCCAACGTCCTGACTTTC CASSVPGRSPSGANVLTF
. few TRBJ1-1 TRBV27 TGTGCCAGCAGTCCCTGGACGGGGAACACTGAAGCTTTCTTT CASSPWTGNTEAFF
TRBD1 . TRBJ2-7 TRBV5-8 TGTGCCAGCAGCTTGGCTGTGACAGGGATCTCCGAGCAGTACTTC CASSLAVTGISEQYF
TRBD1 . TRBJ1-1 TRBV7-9 TGTGCCAGCAGCCCTCTGACAGGGACCACTGAAGCTTTCTTT CASSPLTGTTEAFF
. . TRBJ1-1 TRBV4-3 TGCGCCAGCAGCCTCTCTCCCGGGACATCGGACACTGAAGCTTTCTTT CASSLSPGTSDTEAFF
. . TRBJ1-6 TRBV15 TGTGCCACCAGGTGGGGGACGGCGGGGAATTCACCCCTCCACTTT CATRWGTAGNSPLHF
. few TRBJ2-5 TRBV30 TGTGCCCGTTCGTCAGCCGAGACCCAGTACTTC CARSSAETQYF
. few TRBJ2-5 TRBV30 TGTGCCTGGACACAGGTGGGTCAAGAGACCCAGTACTTC CAWTQVGQETQYF
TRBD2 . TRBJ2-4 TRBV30 TGTGCCTGGAGTCCCCGGCCGGGAGGCTTAGCCAAAAACATTCAGTACTTC CAWSPRPGGLAKNIQYF
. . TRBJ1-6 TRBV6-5 TGTGCCAGCAGCAACTATAATTCACCCCTCCACTTT CASSNYNSPLHF
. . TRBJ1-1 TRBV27 TGTGCCAGCAGTTTAAGGTGGATGGGGGAGAACACTGAAGCTTTCTTT CASSLRWMGENTEAFF
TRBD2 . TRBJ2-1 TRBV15 TGTGCCACCAGCAGAGACCCCCCGACGGGGACTAGCGGGAGCAATGAGCAGTTCTTC CATSRDPPTGTSGSNEQFF
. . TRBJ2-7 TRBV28 TGTGCCAGCGCACCCAATTATTCCGAGCAGTACTTC CASAPNYSEQYF
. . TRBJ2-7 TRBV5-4 TGTGCCAGCAGCTTGGATCCGGCAAGCTCCTACGAGCAGTACTTC CASSLDPASSYEQYF
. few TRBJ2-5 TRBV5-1 TGCGCCAGCAGCCCTACTCCAGAGACCCAGTACTTC CASSPTPETQYF
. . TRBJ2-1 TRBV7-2 TGTGCCAGCAGCTCTCGAGGAAGCTCCTACAATGAGCAGTTCTTC CASSSRGSSYNEQFF
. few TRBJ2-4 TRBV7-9 TGTGCCAGCAGTTCTACCCAGGGGCTCGGGTACTTC CASSSTQGLGYF
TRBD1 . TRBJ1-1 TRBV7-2 TGTGCCAGCAGCATTCAACAGGGGGCGGCTTTCTTT CASSIQQGAAFF
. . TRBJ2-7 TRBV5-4 TGTGCCAGCAGCTTGCCCGCTTCCTACGAGCAGTACTTC CASSLPASYEQYF
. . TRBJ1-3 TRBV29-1 TGCAGCGTCCAAACCCCCGGAAACACCATATATTTT CSVQTPGNTIYF
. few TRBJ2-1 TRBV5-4 TGTGCCAGCACCAAAGCGCCAGGGAGTTACAATGAGCAGTTCTTC CASTKAPGSYNEQFF
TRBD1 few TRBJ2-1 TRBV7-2 TGTGCCAGCAGCTCTCGGGACAGGGTTTCAGGCTATGGCAATGAGCAGTTCTTC CASSSRDRVSGYGNEQFF
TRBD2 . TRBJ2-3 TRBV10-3 TGTGCCATCAGGGGAACTAGCGGGTACACAGATACGCAGTATTTT CAIRGTSGYTDTQYF
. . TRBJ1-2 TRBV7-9 TGTGCCAGCAGCCGCTGGCGGGGCTTAGAAACGGGTGGCTACACCTTC CASSRWRGLETGGYTF
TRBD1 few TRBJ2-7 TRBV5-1 TGCGCCAGCAGCTTGGCAGGGACAGGGAAATCCTACGAGCAGTACTTC CASSLAGTGKSYEQYF
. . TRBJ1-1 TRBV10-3 TGTGCCATCAATTCCAGGGCGGACACTGAAGCTTTCTTT CAINSRADTEAFF
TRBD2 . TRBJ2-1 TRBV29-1 TGCAGCGTTGAAGGCGGGAGGCCTCTCTACAATGAGCAGTTCTTC CSVEGGRPLYNEQFF